This T cell receptor beta chain was captured by sequencing in a study of cytomegalovirus exposure and HLA in healthy donors. Study observations and caveats: HLA alleles showed associations with 16,951 TCR beta sequences in a later analysis, at a 0.05 false discovery rate. The authors assumed roughly uniform sequencing depth across donors for presence/absence analyses.

The CDR3 sequence is 15 residues long. V lost 3 bases and J lost 1; bases outside the gene matches: 3. Germline-derived CDR1 and CDR2 are MNHNS and SASEGT. The primer mix had 60 Vbeta and 13 Jbeta primers. Using immunoSEQ multiplex PCR, the repertoire was profiled, and TCRdb retains in-frame clones only, with some absent. The data show about 120,000 clones, 77% seen once. Remarks on this clone: The antigen is unknown.

This sequence originates from a man younger than 35 in good health and CMV-seropositive. The sequenced sample was PBMCs. The chain combines TRBV6-1 with TRBJ1-1; 9 nucleotides line up with TRBD1. CDR3 protein: CASSDPGQGNTEAFF. As DNA, the CDR3 is TGTGCCAGCAGTGATCCGGGACAGGGGAACACTGAAGCTTTCTTT.